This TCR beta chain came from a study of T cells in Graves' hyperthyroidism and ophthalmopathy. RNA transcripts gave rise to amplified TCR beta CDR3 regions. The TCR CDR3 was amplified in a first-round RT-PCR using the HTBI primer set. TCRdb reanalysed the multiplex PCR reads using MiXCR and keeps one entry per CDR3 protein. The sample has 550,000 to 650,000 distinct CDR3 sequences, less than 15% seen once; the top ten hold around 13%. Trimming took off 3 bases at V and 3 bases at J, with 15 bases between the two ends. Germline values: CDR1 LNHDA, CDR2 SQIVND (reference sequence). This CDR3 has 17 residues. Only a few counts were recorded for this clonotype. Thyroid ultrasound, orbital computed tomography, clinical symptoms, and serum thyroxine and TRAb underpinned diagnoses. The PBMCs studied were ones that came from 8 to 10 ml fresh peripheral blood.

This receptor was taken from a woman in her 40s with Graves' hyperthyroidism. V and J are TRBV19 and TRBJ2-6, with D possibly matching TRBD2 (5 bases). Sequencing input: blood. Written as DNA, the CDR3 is TGTGCCAGTAGTATGGCGTATAGAGGGTTTGGGGCCAACGTCCTGACTTTC. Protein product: CASSMAYRGFGANVLTF.